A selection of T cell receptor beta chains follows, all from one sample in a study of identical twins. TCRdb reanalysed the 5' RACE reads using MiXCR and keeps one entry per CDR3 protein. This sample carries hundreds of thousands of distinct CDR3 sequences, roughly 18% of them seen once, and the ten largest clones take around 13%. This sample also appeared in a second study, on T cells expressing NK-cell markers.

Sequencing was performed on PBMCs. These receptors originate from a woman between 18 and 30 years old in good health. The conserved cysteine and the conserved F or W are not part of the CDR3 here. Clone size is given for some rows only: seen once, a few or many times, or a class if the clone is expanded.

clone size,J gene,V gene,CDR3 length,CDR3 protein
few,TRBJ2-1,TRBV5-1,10,ASSYTGTKQF
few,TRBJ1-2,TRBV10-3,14,ATGPFEPRANYGYT
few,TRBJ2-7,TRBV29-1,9,SVGSRKEQY
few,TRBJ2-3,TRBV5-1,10,ASGQGPDTQY
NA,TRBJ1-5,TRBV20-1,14,SAFTLGQGSSQPQH
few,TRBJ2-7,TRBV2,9,ASYNSYEQY
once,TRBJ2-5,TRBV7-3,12,ASSPMGGGRAQY
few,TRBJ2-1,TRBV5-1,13,ASSGSLTGFNEQF
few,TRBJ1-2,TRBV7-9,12,ASSPPPRRDGYT
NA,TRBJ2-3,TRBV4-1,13,ASSQEVPGGDTQY
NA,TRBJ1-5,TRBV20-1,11,SAVEGANQPQH
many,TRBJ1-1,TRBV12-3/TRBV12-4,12,ASSLQGANTEAF
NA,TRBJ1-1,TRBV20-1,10,SARGDPTEAF
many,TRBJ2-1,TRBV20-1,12,SARYRGSKNEQF
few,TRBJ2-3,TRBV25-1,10,ASGGMVDTQY
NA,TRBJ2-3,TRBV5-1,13,ASSFMGQGADTQY
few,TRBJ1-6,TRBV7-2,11,ASSLKANSPLH
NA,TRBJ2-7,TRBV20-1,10,SARGRTDEQY
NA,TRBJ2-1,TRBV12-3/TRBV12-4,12,ASSPGASYNEQF
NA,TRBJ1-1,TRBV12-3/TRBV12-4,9,ASIPSTEAF
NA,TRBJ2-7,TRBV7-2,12,ASSSHRGGYEQY
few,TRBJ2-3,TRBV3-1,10,AVQVTSGALY
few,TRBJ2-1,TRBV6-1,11,ASSDTRDNEQF
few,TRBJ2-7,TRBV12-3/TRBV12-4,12,ASTLGFGVGEQY
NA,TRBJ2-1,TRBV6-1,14,ASSPRLASPSNEQF
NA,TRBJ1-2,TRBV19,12,ASSIPGTNYGYT
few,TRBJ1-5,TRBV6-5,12,ASSLQNSNQPQH
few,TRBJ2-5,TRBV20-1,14,SAIGAMGGYQETQY
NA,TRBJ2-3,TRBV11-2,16,ASSSPEGSSSSTDTQY
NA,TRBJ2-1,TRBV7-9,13,ASSYRTATYNEQF
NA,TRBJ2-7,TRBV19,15,ASSTHRGRGWGYEQY
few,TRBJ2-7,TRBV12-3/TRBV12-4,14,ASSPRRGRLSYEQY
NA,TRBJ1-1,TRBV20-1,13,SARDLTGGNTEAF
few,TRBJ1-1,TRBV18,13,ASSPSTGFDTEAF
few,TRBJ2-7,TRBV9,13,ASSVDVSGAYEQY
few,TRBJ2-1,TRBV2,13,ASSGNHRADNEQF
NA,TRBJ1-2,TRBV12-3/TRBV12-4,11,ASREINLYGYT
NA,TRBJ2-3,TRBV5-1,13,ASSHPGQGADTQY
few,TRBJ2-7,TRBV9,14,ASSVGPGAQAYEQY
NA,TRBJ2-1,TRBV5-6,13,ASTWGVLAVDEQF
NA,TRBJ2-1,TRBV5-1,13,ASSSGLAGGFEQF
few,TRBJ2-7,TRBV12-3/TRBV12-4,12,ASSRDRGAYEQY
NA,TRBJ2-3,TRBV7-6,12,ASSLGLGGDTKY
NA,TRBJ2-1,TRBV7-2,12,ASSLETGVNEQF
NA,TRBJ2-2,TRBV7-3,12,ASSLSQFTGELF
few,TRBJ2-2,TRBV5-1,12,ASSPGRGLGELF
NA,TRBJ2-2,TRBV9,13,ASSVTGSNTGELF
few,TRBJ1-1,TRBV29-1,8,SVAYPEAF
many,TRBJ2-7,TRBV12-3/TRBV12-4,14,ASTTTGTGGFHEQY
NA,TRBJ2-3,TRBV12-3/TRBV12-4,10,ASSLASGVAH